The 8 T cell receptor beta chains below all came from one sample that was sequenced in a study of cytomegalovirus exposure and HLA in healthy donors. Researchers ran the PCR with 60 Vbeta and 13 Jbeta primers. This table comes from immunoSEQ multiplex PCR, and its TCRdb copy is limited to in-frame clones, with some not included. The profile shows under 200,000 clones, more than 65% of them singletons. The sequenced sample consisted of PBMCs. Receptors were obtained from a woman aged 25 to 39 in good health and CMV-seropositive.

The rearrangement joins TRBV6-1 to TRBJ2-7; D gene uncertain. The CDR3 is 15 residues long. Germline V gives CDR1 MNHNS, CDR2 SASEGT. V dropped 1 base and J dropped 4 bases, with 14 bases sitting between them. CDR3: CASSEDSFRVYEQYF. The CDR3 DNA is TGTGCCAGCAGTGAAGACTCCTTCCGGGTATACGAGCAGTACTTC.

This clone was counted once. This chain links TRBV18 with TRBJ2-7; 7 bases map to TRBD1. In germline, CDR1 is KGHSH, CDR2 LQKENI. The CDR3 sequence is 17 residues long. V gave up 3 bases and J gave up 3 bases; unmatched junction bases: 14. The chain's CDR3 is CASSPHHPGQSFYEQYF. CDR3 bases: TGTGCCAGCTCACCGCATCATCCGGGACAGAGCTTCTACGAGCAGTACTTC.

This chain connects TRBV9 to TRBJ1-5; a weak D match, TRBD1 (5 bases). Deletions cut 4 bases from V and 2 bases from J, with 13 bases between. CDR1 SGDLS and CDR2 YYNGEE come from the germline V gene. The CDR3 is made up of 15 amino acids. CDR3 region: CASSYSGGGNQPQHF. CDR3 sequence (DNA): TGTGCCAGCAGCTATAGCGGGGGTGGCAATCAGCCCCAGCATTTT.

The gene calls are TRBV6-5 and TRBJ1-4; the D is unclear. Germline V lookup: CDR1 MNHEY, CDR2 SVGAGI. V lost 6 bases and J lost 2, with 10 bases in between. The length of the CDR3 is 14 residues. The CDR3 bases are TGTGCCAGCAGCAAAACACCTACTAATGAAAAACTGTTTTTT. Residues: CASSKTPTNEKLFF.

The chain links TRBV5-4 to TRBJ2-5; 10 bases fit TRBD1. Germline lookup yields CDR1 SGHNT and CDR2 YYREEE (reference sequence). This CDR3 is 15 amino acids long. The J segment lost 2 bases and the V segment lost 4 bases, leaving 5 bases of the junction unmatched. CDR3: CASSRQGQGQETQYF. DNA of the CDR3: TGTGCCAGCAGCCGACAGGGACAGGGGCAAGAGACCCAGTACTTC.

The chain is built from TRBV19 and TRBJ2-5, with D possibly being TRBD2 (6 bases). The V and J ends lost 3 bases and 2 bases respectively, with 10 bases between them. This CDR3 spans 14 amino acids. The V gene's germline CDR1 is LNHDA and CDR2 SQIVND (reference sequence). CDR3 loop: CASSMRGLQETQYF. The CDR3 coding sequence is TGTGCCAGTAGTATGCGGGGCCTTCAAGAGACCCAGTACTTC.

V usage is TRBV18 and J usage is TRBJ1-2, with no clear D. CDR1 KGHSH and CDR2 LQKENI come from the germline V gene. The CDR3 contains 19 residues. V shed 1 base and J shed 0 bases, with 21 bases lying between them. The CDR3 nucleotides read TGTGCCAGCTCACCACTCTTCTCGGGTCGCCTAAGCCCTAACTATGGCTACACCTTC. Translation: CASSPLFSGRLSPNYGYTF.

This clone was seen only a few times. The chain recombines TRBV2 with TRBJ2-5; D is ambiguous. Germline values: CDR1 SNHLY, CDR2 FYNNEI. The CDR3 extends over 13 amino acids. V was trimmed by 4 bases and J by 7 bases, leaving 13 bases between them. DNA for the CDR3: TGTGCCAGCAGTGCACAGTCTGTAGGGACCCAGTACTTC. This translates into CASSAQSVGTQYF.